The 7 T cell receptor beta chains presented below share a single source sample, sequenced in a study of tissue T cells after allogeneic stem cell transplantation. Method: immunoSEQ multiplex PCR; TCRdb's copy keeps in-frame clones and lacks some. The sample consists of over 5,500 clones, around 50% of them appearing once. Time point noted: mouse harvest day 7 after allogeneic transplant. The graft held 10^6 splenic CD5+ T cells and 10^7 T-cell-depleted bone marrow cells. The sample taken for sequencing was gut tissue. The receptor set was obtained from a female BALB/c mouse given C57BL/6 T cells with graft-versus-host disease after an allogeneic hematopoietic cell transplant.

There are a few counts of this clone. The germline and genes are mouse ones. The read falls 1 residue short of the CDR3 end, and the missing part is taken from the germline J gene. The rearrangement uses TRBV13-2 and TRBJ2-7; 8 bases map to TRBD2. CDR1 and CDR2 from the germline V gene are NNHNN and SYGAGS (reference sequence). J lost 5 bases, V lost 2 bases, and 6 bases had no gene match. The CDR3 consists of 14 residues. CDR3 DNA, as far as it was read: TGTGCCAGCGGTGACGGGACTGGATTGGATGAACAGTAC. Amino acid sequence: CASGDGTGLDEQY. The entire CDR3 protein is CASGDGTGLDEQYF.

As to this clone: Gene names follow the mouse nomenclature. From the germline J gene comes the end of the CDR3, since the read stops 1 residue before it. J is TRBJ2-7 and V is TRBV23; the table's D call, TRBD1, was not checked against the DNA. Germline CDR1 is KGHTA and CDR2 is FQNQQP. The CDR3 sequence is 13 residues long. The CDR3 reads CSSRDSLSYEQYF. Incomplete CDR3 DNA: TGCTCCAGCAGAGACAGCCTCTCCTATGAACAGTAC.

Points on this clone: Each gene name is a mouse one. The read comes to an end 1 residue before the CDR3 does, leaving the germline J gene to fill in the end. The chain combines TRBV26 with TRBJ1-2; 9 bases line up with TRBD1. The germline V gene encodes CDR1 KGHPV and CDR2 FQNQEV (reference sequence). V shed 4 bases and J 0 bases; nucleotides not matched to a gene: 0. The length of the CDR3 is 14 residues. The sequenced CDR3 bases are TGTGCCAGCAGTCGGGACAGGGCAAACTCCGACTACACC. It is translated as CASSRDRANSDYT. The full CDR3 protein is CASSRDRANSDYTF. The full variable domain, rest sourced from reference TRBV26 and TRBJ1-2, is NSKVIQTPRYLVKGQGQKAKMRCIPEKGHPVVFWYQQNKNNEFKFLINFQNQEVLQQIDMTEKRFSAECPSNSPCSLEIQSSEAGDSALYLCASSRDRANSDYTFGSGTRLLVI.

With regard to this clone: Gene names and germline match the mouse. With the read ending 1 residue before the CDR3 end, the germline J gene is used to fill in that end. The chain carries TRBV5 and TRBJ1-4, with 7 bases fitting TRBD1. CDR1 and CDR2 from the germline V gene are LGHNA and YNLKQL (reference sequence). This CDR3 has 15 residues. The V and J ends lost 4 bases and 0 bases, in that order; junction bases with no gene match: 2. CDR3 sequence reads: CASSPTGVSNERLFF. The DNA read from the CDR3 is TGTGCCAGCAGCCCCACAGGGGTTTCCAACGAAAGATTATTT.

In regard to this clone: Gene names denote mouse genes. The sequence runs out 1 residue before the end of the CDR3; the remainder is reconstructed from the germline J gene. This chain links TRBV26 with TRBJ2-4; 11 nucleotides line up with TRBD2. Germline CDR1 is KGHPV and CDR2 is FQNQEV (reference sequence). The CDR3 has 15 residues. V trimming: 6 bases; J trimming: 2 bases; junction bases outside the gene matches: 4. The CDR3 is CASSPGLGVQNTLYF. The DNA read from the CDR3 is TGTGCCAGCAGCCCGGGACTGGGGGTTCAAAACACCTTGTAC.

On this clone itself: The gene symbols are mouse symbols. The read falls 1 residue short of the CDR3 end, and the missing part is taken from the germline J gene. The chain couples TRBV26 to TRBJ2-1, with TRBD1 matching 9 bases. The CDR3 runs 15 residues. Looked up from germline, CDR1 is KGHPV and CDR2 is FQNQEV (reference sequence). J gave up 6 bases and V 6 bases, and 9 bases lay outside the gene matches. The part of the CDR3 DNA that was read is TGTGCCAGCAGCTCTCCGGGACAGGGTTTTGCTGAGCAGTTC. Protein product: CASSSPGQGFAEQF. The full CDR3 is CASSSPGQGFAEQFF.

With regard to this clone: Germline and genes here are mouse. The read stops 1 residue short of the end of the CDR3; the missing end is completed from the germline J gene. The chain carries TRBV31 and TRBJ2-1, with a weak D call TRBD1 (5 bases). Trimming stripped 1 base from V and 5 bases from J, with 9 bases between. The CDR3 covers 13 residues. Germline values: CDR1 GKSSPN, CDR2 SITVG. The sequenced part of the CDR3 DNA is TGTGCCTGGAGTCAGCGCAGGGATGCTGAGCAGTTC. Translation: CAWSQRRDAEQF. The full CDR3 protein reads CAWSQRRDAEQFF.